A selection of T cell receptor beta chains follows, all from one sample in a study of technical replicates of blood from a handful of donors. This table comes from immunoSEQ multiplex PCR, and its TCRdb copy is limited to in-frame clones, with some not included. This table holds 67,000 or so clones, around 95% found once. The sample comprised T cells isolated from PBMCs. The receptors were sampled from a human donor in good health. The CDR3 runs from the conserved cysteine through the conserved F or W. The order of the fields is V gene, D gene, J gene, CDR3 DNA, CDR3 protein. The D gene is left open where the match is weak.

v_gene: TRBV5-1
d_gene: TRBD1
j_gene: TRBJ2-7
CDR3nt: TGCGCCAGCAGCTTGGGGGGGTCTGGGACAGGGGAATACGAGCAGTACTTC
CDR3aa: CASSLGGSGTGEYEQYF

v_gene: TRBV25-1
d_gene: TRBD1
j_gene: TRBJ2-7
CDR3nt: TGTGCCAGCAGTGGAAGCGACAGGGGCGAGCAGTACTTC
CDR3aa: CASSGSDRGEQYF

v_gene: TRBV9
d_gene: -
j_gene: TRBJ2-7
CDR3nt: TGTGCCAGCAGCTCGGGACTGGAGGCCTACGAGCAGTACTTC
CDR3aa: CASSSGLEAYEQYF

v_gene: TRBV18
d_gene: -
j_gene: TRBJ2-1
CDR3nt: TGTGCCAGCTCTCTTGCAGGGGAATCCAATGAGCAGTTCTTC
CDR3aa: CASSLAGESNEQFF

v_gene: TRBV28
d_gene: TRBD1
j_gene: TRBJ1-2
CDR3nt: TGTGCCAGCAGTCAAGGCCCGGGACAGGGCCAATATGGCTACACCTTC
CDR3aa: CASSQGPGQGQYGYTF

v_gene: TRBV6-4
d_gene: TRBD1
j_gene: TRBJ1-2
CDR3nt: TGTGCCAGCAGTGCGGGACAGCTAGCTAACTATGGCTACACCTTC
CDR3aa: CASSAGQLANYGYTF

v_gene: TRBV4-1
d_gene: TRBD1
j_gene: TRBJ1-6
CDR3nt: TGCGCCAGCAGCCAAGATATGAACAGGGGGAACTCACCCCTCCACTTT
CDR3aa: CASSQDMNRGNSPLHF

v_gene: TRBV19
d_gene: -
j_gene: TRBJ1-5
CDR3nt: TGTGCCAGTAGTATAGAGGGATCCAGGGATCAGCCCCAGCATTTT
CDR3aa: CASSIEGSRDQPQHF

v_gene: TRBV6-1
d_gene: TRBD1
j_gene: TRBJ1-5
CDR3nt: TGTGCCAGCAGAGAGACAGGGGAGTCCCAGCCCCAGCATTTT
CDR3aa: CASRETGESQPQHF

v_gene: TRBV13
d_gene: -
j_gene: TRBJ1-4
CDR3nt: TGTGCCAGCAGAGGGCCCGGGGGTGGGGATGAAAAACTGTTTTTT
CDR3aa: CASRGPGGGDEKLFF

v_gene: TRBV28
d_gene: -
j_gene: TRBJ2-7
CDR3nt: TGTGCCAGCAGTACAAAATACGAGCAGTACTTC
CDR3aa: CASSTKYEQYF

v_gene: TRBV6-5
d_gene: TRBD1
j_gene: TRBJ2-7
CDR3nt: TGTGCCAGCAGTTACTGGGGACAGGGTTCGCGCGAGCAGTACTTC
CDR3aa: CASSYWGQGSREQYF

v_gene: TRBV7-9
d_gene: TRBD1
j_gene: TRBJ1-1
CDR3nt: TGTGCCAGCAGCTCAACGACAGGGGTTCAAGCTTTCTTT
CDR3aa: CASSSTTGVQAFF

v_gene: TRBV12-5
d_gene: -
j_gene: TRBJ1-3
CDR3nt: TGTGCTAGTGGTTTGGCCCTCCAGGGTCGATTTTCTGGAAACACCATATATTTT
CDR3aa: CASGLALQGRFSGNTIYF